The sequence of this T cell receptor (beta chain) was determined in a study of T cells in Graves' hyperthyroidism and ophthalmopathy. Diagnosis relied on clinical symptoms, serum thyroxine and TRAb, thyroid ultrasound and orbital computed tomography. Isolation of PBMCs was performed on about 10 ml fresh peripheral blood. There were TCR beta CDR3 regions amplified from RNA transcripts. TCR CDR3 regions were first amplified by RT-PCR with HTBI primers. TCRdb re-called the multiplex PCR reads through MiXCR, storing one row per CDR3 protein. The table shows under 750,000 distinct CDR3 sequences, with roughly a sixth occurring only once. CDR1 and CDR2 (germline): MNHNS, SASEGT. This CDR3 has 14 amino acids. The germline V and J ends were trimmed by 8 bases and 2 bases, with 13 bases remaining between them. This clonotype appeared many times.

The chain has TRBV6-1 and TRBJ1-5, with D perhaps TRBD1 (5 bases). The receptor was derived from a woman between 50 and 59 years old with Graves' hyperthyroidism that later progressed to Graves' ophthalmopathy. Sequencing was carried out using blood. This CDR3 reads CASGGGAGNQPQHF. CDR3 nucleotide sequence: TGTGCCAGCGGGGGAGGTGCTGGCAATCAGCCCCAGCATTTT.